The clone carrying this T cell receptor (beta chain) was observed a handful of times. What it binds is not known. This CDR3 is built from 12 residues. Per the germline V gene, CDR1 is SNHLY and CDR2 is FYNNEI. V lost 6 bases to trimming and J lost 6 bases, with 8 bases between them. The repertoire was sequenced with immunoSEQ multiplex PCR; TCRdb's copy has only in-frame clones and lacks some. Among just over 150,000 clones, 90% were seen once, and the ten largest hold about 2%. This sample is drawn from a study of T cell responses to AZD1222 COVID-19 vaccine. General study findings and limits: Without day 14 samples, only post-peak T cell repertoires were studied. Spike-specific TCR repertoires showed rising breadth and depth after two AZD1222 doses. Mostly white British, mostly female donors; authors suggested clonal diversity may be underestimated.

The sequence was obtained from an adult in good health. Sequences were derived from peripheral blood, sampled on day 0 of AZD1222 vaccination. The chain is built from TRBV2 and TRBJ2-2; D perhaps matches TRBD1 (5 bases). CDR3 DNA sequence: TGTGCCAGCAGCAGGGAATCCGGGGAGCTGTTTTTT. This gives the protein CASSRESGELFF.